This note documents a single T cell receptor beta chain sequence. The sample comes from a study of CD8 T cells in Susac syndrome. Sequencing of TCR beta drew on CD8+ and CD4+ T cells from blood. TEMRA cells were FACS-enriched, with CD8+ and CD4+ T cells isolated negatively. RNA, at about 0.45 to 1 ug, was reverse transcribed with random hexamers. The method of amplification for TCR beta CDR3 was immunoSEQ multiplex PCR, covering 54 Vbeta and 13 Jbeta. Using its own MiXCR run on the immunoSEQ multiplex PCR reads, TCRdb lists one record per CDR3 protein. There are some 170,000 distinct CDR3 sequences in the sample; just under 95% occur only once, and just over 0.13% lies in the top ten. Per germline, CDR1 SQVTM and CDR2 ANQGSEA. J lost 5 bases, V lost 0 bases, and 12 bases had no gene match. The CDR3 is 17 residues long.

This sequence joins TRBV29-1 and TRBJ2-5; 10 bases are shared with TRBD2. The clonotype was recovered from a human donor in good health. The sequenced sample was CD4+ T cells from PBMCs. The CDR3 spells CSVEDRSENSGGETQYF. The CDR3 bases are TGCAGCGTTGAAGATCGGTCGGAAAATAGCGGGGGGGAGACCCAGTACTTC.